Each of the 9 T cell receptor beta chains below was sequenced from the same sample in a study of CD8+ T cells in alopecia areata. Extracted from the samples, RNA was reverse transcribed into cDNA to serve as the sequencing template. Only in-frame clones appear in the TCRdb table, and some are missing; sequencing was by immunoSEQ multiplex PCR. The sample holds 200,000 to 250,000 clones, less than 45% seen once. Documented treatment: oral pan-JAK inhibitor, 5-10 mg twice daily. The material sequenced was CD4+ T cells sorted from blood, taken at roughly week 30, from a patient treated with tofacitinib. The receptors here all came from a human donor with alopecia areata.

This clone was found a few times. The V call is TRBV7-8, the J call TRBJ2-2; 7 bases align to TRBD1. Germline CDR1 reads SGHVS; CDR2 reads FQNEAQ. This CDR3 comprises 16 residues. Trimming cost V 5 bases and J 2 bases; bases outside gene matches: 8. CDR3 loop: CASSQKTGLNTGELFF. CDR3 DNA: TGTGCCAGCAGCCAGAAGACAGGGCTAAACACCGGGGAGCTGTTTTTT.

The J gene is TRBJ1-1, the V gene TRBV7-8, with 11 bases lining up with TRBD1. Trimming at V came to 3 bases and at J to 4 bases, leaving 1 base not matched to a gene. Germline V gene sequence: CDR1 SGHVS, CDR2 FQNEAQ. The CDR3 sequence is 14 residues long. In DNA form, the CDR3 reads TGTGCCAGCAGCTTGGACAGGGGGCTCACTGAAGCTTTCTTT. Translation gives CASSLDRGLTEAFF.

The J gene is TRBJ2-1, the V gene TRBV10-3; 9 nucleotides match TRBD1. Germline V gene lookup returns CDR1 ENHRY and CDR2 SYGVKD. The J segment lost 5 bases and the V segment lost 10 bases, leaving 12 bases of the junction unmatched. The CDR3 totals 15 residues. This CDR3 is CASWDRDRANNEQFF. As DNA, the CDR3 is TGTGCCAGCTGGGACCGGGACAGGGCCAACAATGAGCAGTTCTTC.

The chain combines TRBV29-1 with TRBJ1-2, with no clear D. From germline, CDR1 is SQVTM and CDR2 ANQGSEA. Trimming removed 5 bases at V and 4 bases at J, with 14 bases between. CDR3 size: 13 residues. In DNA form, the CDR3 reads TGCAGCGTTCAACAGCGATCTAGCTATGGCTACACCTTC. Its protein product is CSVQQRSSYGYTF.

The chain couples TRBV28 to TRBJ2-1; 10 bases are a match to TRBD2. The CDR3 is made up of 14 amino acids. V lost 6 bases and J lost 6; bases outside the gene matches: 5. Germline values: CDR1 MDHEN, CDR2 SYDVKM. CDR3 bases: TGTGCCAGCAGCCAAAGCGGGAGGGCCAATGAGCAGTTCTTC. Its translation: CASSQSGRANEQFF.

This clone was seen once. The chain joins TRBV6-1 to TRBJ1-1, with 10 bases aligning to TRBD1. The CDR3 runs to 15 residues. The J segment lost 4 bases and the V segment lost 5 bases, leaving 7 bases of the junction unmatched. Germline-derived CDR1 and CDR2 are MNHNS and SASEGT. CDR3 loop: CASSTRRDRGTEAFF. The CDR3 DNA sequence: TGTGCCAGCAGTACCCGCCGGGACAGGGGCACTGAAGCTTTCTTT.

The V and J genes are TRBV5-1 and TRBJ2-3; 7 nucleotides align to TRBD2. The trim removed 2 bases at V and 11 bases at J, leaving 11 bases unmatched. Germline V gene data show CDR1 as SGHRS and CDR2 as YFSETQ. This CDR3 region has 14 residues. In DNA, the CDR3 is TGCGCCAGCAGCTTCAGGGACTATACGAAGGGGCAGTATTTT. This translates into CASSFRDYTKGQYF.

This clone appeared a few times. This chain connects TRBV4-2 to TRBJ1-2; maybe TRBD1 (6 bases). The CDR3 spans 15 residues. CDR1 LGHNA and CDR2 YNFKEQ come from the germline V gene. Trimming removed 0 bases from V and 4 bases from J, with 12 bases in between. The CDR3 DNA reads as TGTGCCAGCAGCCAAGAGGGGGGCAGCTTCTATGGCTACACCTTC. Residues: CASSQEGGSFYGYTF.

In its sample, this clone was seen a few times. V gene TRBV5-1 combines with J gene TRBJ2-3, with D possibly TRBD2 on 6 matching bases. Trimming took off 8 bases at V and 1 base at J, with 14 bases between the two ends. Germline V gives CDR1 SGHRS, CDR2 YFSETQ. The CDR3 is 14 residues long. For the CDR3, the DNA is TGCGCCAGTGGGACTTCCCACCGCACAGATACGCAGTATTTT. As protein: CASGTSHRTDTQYF.